Each of the 16 T cell receptor beta chains below was sequenced from the same sample in a study of early T cells in non-severe SARS-CoV-2 infection. TCRdb itself ran the 5' RACE reads through MiXCR, one entry per CDR3 protein. The data contain about 44,000 distinct CDR3 sequences, under 30% of them seen just once; the ten biggest clones take up just over 4.5%. The source material was whole blood, sampled at baseline. The receptor set was obtained from an adult who was a healthcare worker with PCR-confirmed SARS-CoV-2 infection or an uninfected control (not recorded which).

A few counts support this clonotype. This chain connects TRBV27 to TRBJ2-3, with TRBD1 as a possible D gene (6 bases). CDR1 and CDR2 (germline): MNHEY, SMNVEV (reference sequence). V was pared by 7 bases and J by 12 bases, with 17 bases between. The CDR3 is 12 amino acids. The CDR3 DNA reads as TGTGCCAGCAACCTCCCCGACAGGCGACAGTATTTT. Its translation: CASNLPDRRQYF.

This clonotype came up a few times. The chain combines TRBV20-1 with TRBJ2-2; TRBD2 matches at 10 bases. Germline values: CDR1 DFQATT, CDR2 SNEGSKA (reference sequence). The CDR3 loop spans 15 amino acids. Unmatched junction bases numbered 4, after V lost 2 bases and J lost 4 bases. CDR3 sequence reads: CSARLAGAPTGELFF. As DNA, the CDR3 is TGCAGTGCTAGACTAGCGGGGGCCCCCACCGGGGAGCTGTTTTTT.

V gene TRBV9 combines with J gene TRBJ1-2; 7 bases line up with TRBD1. Trimming at V came to 4 bases and at J to 5 bases, leaving 11 bases not matched to a gene. CDR3 length: 15 residues. Germline CDR1 SGDLS, CDR2 YYNGEE. The CDR3 here is CASSLRTGTHYGYTF. CDR3 DNA: TGTGCCAGCAGCTTACGGACAGGCACTCATTATGGCTACACCTTC.

V gene TRBV6-4 combines with J gene TRBJ2-1, with 9 nucleotides matching TRBD2. CDR1 and CDR2 from the germline V gene are MRHNA and SNTAGT. This CDR3 region has 15 residues. After removal of 0 bases from V and 9 bases from J, the junction contained 6 bases not matched to a gene. CDR3 in amino acids: CASSDSLSGGSEQFF. The CDR3 coding sequence is TGTGCCAGCAGTGACTCCCTTAGCGGGGGAAGTGAGCAGTTCTTC.

This CDR3 reads CASSPKVSISYNEQFF. Written as DNA, the CDR3 is TGTGCCAGCAGCCCCAAGGTGTCGATATCCTACAATGAGCAGTTCTTC. The chain uses TRBV7-8 and TRBJ2-1; the D is unclear. The CDR3 spans 16 residues. Trimming pared 5 bases from V and 1 base from J, leaving 15 bases between. Germline V CDR1 and CDR2: SGHVS, FQNEAQ.

The rearrangement uses TRBV7-8 and TRBJ1-1; 10 bases align to TRBD1. The CDR3 runs 16 residues. The V gene end was trimmed by 1 base and the J gene end by 6 bases; junction bases not matched to a gene: 8. Germline V gives CDR1 SGHVS, CDR2 FQNEAQ. Written as DNA, the CDR3 is TGTGCCAGCAGCTTAGTCGGACAGGGGGTTGTGGCTGAAGCTTTCTTT. Translated, it gives CASSLVGQGVVAEAFF.

The CDR3 loop reads CASSPSGTGAPQYF. The CDR3 DNA reads as TGTGCCAGCTCACCATCTGGGACAGGGGCCCCGCAGTACTTC. The genes are TRBV18 and TRBJ2-7; 10 bases fit TRBD1. CDR3 size: 14 residues. The trim removed 2 bases at V and 9 bases at J, leaving 7 bases unmatched. The germline gives CDR1 KGHSH, CDR2 LQKENI.

The chain combines TRBV10-3 with TRBJ2-5; 9 bases map to TRBD1. Germline loops: CDR1 ENHRY, CDR2 SYGVKD. After removal of 6 bases from V and 5 bases from J, the junction contained 10 bases not matched to a gene. This CDR3 has 15 amino acids. The CDR3 spells CAIRAGQGRSETQYF. CDR3 in DNA: TGTGCCATCAGGGCAGGACAGGGGCGGAGTGAGACCCAGTACTTC.

V usage is TRBV4-1 and J usage is TRBJ1-3; D is undetermined. The V end lost 0 bases, the J end lost 2 bases, and 11 bases lay between the germline ends. This CDR3 spans 16 amino acids. CDR1 is MGHRA, CDR2 YSYEKL, per germline. The CDR3 DNA sequence: TGCGCCAGCAGCCAAGATTGGAAAGAGCCTGGAAACACCATATATTTT. This gives the protein CASSQDWKEPGNTIYF.

The CDR3 reads CASSQDSFGGDSPYEQYF. The CDR3 nucleotides read TGTGCCAGCAGCCAAGATTCATTTGGCGGGGACAGCCCCTACGAGCAGTACTTC. This chain connects TRBV4-2 to TRBJ2-7, with TRBD1 as a possible D gene (7 bases). V dropped 0 bases and J dropped 2 bases, with 20 bases sitting between them. Germline V gene data show CDR1 as LGHNA and CDR2 as YNFKEQ. The CDR3 runs 18 residues.

V is TRBV4-3 and J is TRBJ1-6; D unresolved. Germline CDR1 is LGHNA and CDR2 is YSLEER. The CDR3 spans 14 residues. V lost 0 bases to trimming and J lost 7 bases, with 7 bases between them. The chain's CDR3 is CASSQDRVNSPLHF. As DNA, the CDR3 is TGCGCCAGCAGCCAAGATCGGGTCAATTCACCCCTCCACTTT.

This clonotype was seen a handful of times. The chain has TRBV7-8 and TRBJ1-1; D not resolved. Trimming took 5 bases from V and 0 from J, leaving 7 bases between them. Germline V lookup: CDR1 SGHVS, CDR2 FQNEAQ. The CDR3 runs 13 residues. The CDR3 coding sequence is TGTGCCAGCAGCGCGCCCATGAACACTGAAGCTTTCTTT. Its translation is CASSAPMNTEAFF.

This rearrangement joins TRBV9 to TRBJ2-3, with 8 bases lining up with TRBD2. Germline V lookup: CDR1 SGDLS, CDR2 YYNGEE. The CDR3 runs to 17 residues. V gave up 3 bases and J gave up 3 bases; unmatched junction bases: 12. CDR3 sequence (DNA): TGTGCCAGCAGCGATGGGCCCAGCGGGGGCCCTACAGATACGCAGTATTTT. This gives the protein CASSDGPSGGPTDTQYF.

This chain uses TRBV2 with TRBJ2-7, with D tentatively TRBD1 (6 bases). The germline V gene has CDR1 SNHLY and CDR2 FYNNEI. The CDR3 is made up of 14 amino acids. Trimming stripped 4 bases from V and 2 bases from J, with 12 bases between. CDR3 in DNA: TGTGCCAGCAGTGCCCCGGACAGCGCCTACGAGCAGTACTTC. It translates to CASSAPDSAYEQYF.

CDR3 in DNA: TGTGCCAGCAGCTCCTGGGGGCTAGCGGGGATCACAGATACGCAGTATTTT. This sequence encodes CASSSWGLAGITDTQYF. The chain joins TRBV7-8 to TRBJ2-3; 9 nucleotides agree with TRBD2. This CDR3 has 17 amino acids. V trimming: 4 bases; J trimming: 2 bases; junction bases outside the gene matches: 10. Germline CDR1 SGHVS, CDR2 FQNEAQ.

The CDR3 sequence is CASSIVPGLNTGELFF. The CDR3 region has the DNA TGTGCCAGTAGTATAGTGCCAGGCCTAAACACCGGGGAGCTGTTTTTT. The chain is built from TRBV19 and TRBJ2-2, with D unresolved. The CDR3 contains 16 residues. The germline gives CDR1 LNHDA, CDR2 SQIVND (reference sequence). The V end was cut by 1 base, the J end by 2 bases, with 11 bases between.